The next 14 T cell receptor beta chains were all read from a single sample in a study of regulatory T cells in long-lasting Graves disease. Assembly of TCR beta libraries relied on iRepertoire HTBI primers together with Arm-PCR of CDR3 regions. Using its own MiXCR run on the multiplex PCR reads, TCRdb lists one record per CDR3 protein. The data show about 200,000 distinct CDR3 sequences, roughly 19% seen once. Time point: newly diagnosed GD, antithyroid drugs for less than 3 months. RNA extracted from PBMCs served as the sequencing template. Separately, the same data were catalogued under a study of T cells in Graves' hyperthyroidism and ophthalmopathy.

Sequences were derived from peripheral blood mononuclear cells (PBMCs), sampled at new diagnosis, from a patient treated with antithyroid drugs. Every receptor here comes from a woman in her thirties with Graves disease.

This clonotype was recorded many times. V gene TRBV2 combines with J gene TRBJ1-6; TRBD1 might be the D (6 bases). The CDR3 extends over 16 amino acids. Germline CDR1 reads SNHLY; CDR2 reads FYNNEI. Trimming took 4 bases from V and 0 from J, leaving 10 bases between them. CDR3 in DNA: TGTGCCAGCAGTGGGGACATCAGCTCCTATAATTCACCCCTCCACTTT. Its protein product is CASSGDISSYNSPLHF.

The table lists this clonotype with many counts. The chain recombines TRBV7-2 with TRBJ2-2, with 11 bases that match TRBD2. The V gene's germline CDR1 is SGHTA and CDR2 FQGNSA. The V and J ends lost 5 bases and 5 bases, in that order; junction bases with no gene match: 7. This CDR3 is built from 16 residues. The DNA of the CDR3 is TGTGCCAGCAGCGAGGCGGGACTAGCGGTTACCGGGGAGCTGTTTTTT. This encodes CASSEAGLAVTGELFF.

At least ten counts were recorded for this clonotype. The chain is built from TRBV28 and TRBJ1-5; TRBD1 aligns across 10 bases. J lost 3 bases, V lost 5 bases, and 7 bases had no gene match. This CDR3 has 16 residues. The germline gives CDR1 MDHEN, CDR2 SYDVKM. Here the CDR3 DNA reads TGTGCCAGCAGTCCGGCGGGACAGGGGATCAATCAGCCCCAGCATTTT. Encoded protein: CASSPAGQGINQPQHF.

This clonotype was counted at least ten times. Here the CDR3 reads CASSLGTALGGTEAFF. For the CDR3, the DNA is TGTGCCAGCAGCTTAGGTACGGCCCTCGGGGGTACTGAAGCTTTCTTT. The chain is built from TRBV11-2 and TRBJ1-1; D is perhaps TRBD1 (5 bases). The CDR3 is 16 amino acids. Germline V gene lookup returns CDR1 SGHAT and CDR2 FQNNGV. V was pared by 1 base and J by 5 bases, with 17 bases between.

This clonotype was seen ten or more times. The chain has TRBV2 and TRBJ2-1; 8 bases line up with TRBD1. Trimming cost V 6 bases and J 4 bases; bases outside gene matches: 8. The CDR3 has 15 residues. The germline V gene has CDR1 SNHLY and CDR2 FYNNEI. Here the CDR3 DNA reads TGTGCCAGCAGCGGAGGACAGGGAGTATACAATGAGCAGTTCTTC. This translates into CASSGGQGVYNEQFF. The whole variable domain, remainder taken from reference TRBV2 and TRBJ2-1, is EPEVTQTPSHQVTQMGQEVILRCVPISNHLYFYWYRQILGQKVEFLVSFYNNEISEKSEIFDDQFSVERPDGSNFTLKIRSTKLEDSAMYFCASSGGQGVYNEQFFGPGTRLTVL.

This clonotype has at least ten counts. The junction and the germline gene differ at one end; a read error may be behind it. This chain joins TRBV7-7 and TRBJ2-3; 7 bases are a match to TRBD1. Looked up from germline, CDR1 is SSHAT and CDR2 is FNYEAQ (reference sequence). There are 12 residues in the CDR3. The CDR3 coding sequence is TGTGCTAGCAGCCCGACAGGGTATACGCAGTATTTT. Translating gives CASSPTGYTQYF.

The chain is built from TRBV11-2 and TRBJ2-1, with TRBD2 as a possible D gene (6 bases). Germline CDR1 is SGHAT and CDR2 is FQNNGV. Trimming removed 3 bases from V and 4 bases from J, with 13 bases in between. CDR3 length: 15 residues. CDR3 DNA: TGTGCCAGCAGCTTGGACCCCGGAGGGTACAATGAGCAGTTCTTC. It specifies CASSLDPGGYNEQFF.

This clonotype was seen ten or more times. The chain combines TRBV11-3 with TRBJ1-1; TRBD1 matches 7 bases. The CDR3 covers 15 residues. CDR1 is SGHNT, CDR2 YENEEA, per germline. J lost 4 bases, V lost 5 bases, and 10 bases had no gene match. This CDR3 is CASSRRQGARTEAFF. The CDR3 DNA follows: TGTGCCAGCAGCCGACGACAGGGCGCACGCACTGAAGCTTTCTTT. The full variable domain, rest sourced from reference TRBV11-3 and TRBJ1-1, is EAGVVQSPRYKIIEKKQPVAFWCNPISGHNTLYWYLQNLGQGPELLIRYENEEAVDDSQLPKDRFSAERLKGVDSTLKIQPAELGDSAVYLCASSRRQGARTEAFFGQGTRLTVV.

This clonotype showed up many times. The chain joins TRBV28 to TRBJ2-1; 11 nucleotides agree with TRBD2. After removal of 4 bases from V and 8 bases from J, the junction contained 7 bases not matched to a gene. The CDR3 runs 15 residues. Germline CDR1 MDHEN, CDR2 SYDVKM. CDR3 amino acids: CASSSVAGGRDEQFF. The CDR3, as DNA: TGTGCCAGCAGTTCAGTAGCGGGGGGGCGGGATGAGCAGTTCTTC.

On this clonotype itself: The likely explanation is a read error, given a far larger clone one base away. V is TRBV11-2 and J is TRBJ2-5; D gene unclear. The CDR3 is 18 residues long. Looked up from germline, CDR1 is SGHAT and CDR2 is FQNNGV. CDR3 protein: CASSHHPPVPGSQETRYF. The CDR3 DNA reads TGTGCCAGCAGCCATCACCCCCCTGTGCCCGGGTCACAAGAGACCCGGTACTTC. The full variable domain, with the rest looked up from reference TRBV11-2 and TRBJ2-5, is EAGVAQSPRYKIIEKRQSVAFWCNPISGHATLYWYQQILGQGPKLLIQFQNNGVVDDSQLPKDRFSAERLKGVDSTLKIQPAKLEDSAVYLCASSHHPPVPGSQETRYFGPGTRLLVL.

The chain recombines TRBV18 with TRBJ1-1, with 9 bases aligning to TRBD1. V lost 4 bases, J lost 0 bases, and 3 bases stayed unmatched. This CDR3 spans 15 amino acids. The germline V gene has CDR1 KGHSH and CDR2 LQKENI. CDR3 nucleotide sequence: TGTGCCAGCTCACTGCGGGACAGGGTGAACACTGAAGCTTTCTTT. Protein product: CASSLRDRVNTEAFF.

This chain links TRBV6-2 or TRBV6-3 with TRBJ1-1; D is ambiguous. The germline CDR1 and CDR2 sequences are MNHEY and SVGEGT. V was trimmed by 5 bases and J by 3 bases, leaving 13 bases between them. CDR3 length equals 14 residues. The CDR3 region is CASSRARTDTEAFF. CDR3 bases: TGTGCCAGCAGTCGGGCAAGGACGGACACTGAAGCTTTCTTT.

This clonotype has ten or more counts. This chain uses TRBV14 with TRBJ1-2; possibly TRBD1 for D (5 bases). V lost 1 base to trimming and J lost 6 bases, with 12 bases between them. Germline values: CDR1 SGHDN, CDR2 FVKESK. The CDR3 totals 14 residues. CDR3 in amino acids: CASSQVPGWNGYTF. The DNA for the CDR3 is TGTGCCAGCAGCCAAGTCCCAGGGTGGAATGGCTACACCTTC.

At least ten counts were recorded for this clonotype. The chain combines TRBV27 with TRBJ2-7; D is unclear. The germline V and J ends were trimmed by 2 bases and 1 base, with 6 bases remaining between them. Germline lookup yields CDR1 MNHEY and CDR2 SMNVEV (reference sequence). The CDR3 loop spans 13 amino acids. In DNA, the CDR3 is TGTGCCAGCAGTTTAGCGGAGTCCTACGAGCAGTACTTC. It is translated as CASSLAESYEQYF.